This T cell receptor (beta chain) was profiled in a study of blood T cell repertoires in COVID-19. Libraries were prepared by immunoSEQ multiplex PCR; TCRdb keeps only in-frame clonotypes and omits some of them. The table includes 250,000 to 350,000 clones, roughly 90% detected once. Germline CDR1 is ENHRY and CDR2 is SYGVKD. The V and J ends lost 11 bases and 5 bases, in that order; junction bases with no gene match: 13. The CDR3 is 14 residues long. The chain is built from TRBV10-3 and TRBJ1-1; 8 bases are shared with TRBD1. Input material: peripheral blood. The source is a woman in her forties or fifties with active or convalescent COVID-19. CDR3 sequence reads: CAAGMGQEETEAFF. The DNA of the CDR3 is TGTGCCGCGGGAATGGGACAGGAGGAAACTGAAGCTTTCTTT.